These 2 T cell receptor beta chains share one sample of origin, sequenced in a study of blood T cell repertoires in COVID-19. Repertoires were generated with immunoSEQ multiplex PCR, while TCRdb's copy carries only in-frame clones and drops some. The table shows some 200,000 clones, with just under 90% occurring only once. The specimen was peripheral blood. Every receptor here comes from a man younger than 30 with active or convalescent COVID-19.

The rearrangement joins TRBV11-2 to TRBJ2-1, with a weak D call TRBD1 (6 bases). Germline V gene lookup returns CDR1 SGHAT and CDR2 FQNNGV. This CDR3 is built from 16 residues. V lost 3 bases and J 4 bases, leaving 16 bases between the germline ends. CDR3 sequence (DNA): TGTGCCAGCAGCTTTAGTAGGGACATGAGATACAATGAGCAGTTCTTC. Its translation: CASSFSRDMRYNEQFF.

The chain uses TRBV2 and TRBJ2-1; 7 nucleotides match TRBD2. The CDR3 is made up of 16 amino acids. Germline V gives CDR1 SNHLY, CDR2 FYNNEI. With V trimmed by 6 bases and J by 8 bases, 16 bases remained unmatched. The CDR3 sequence: CASSALGLAAPHEQFF. The DNA for the CDR3 is TGTGCCAGCAGCGCCCTAGGGCTAGCGGCCCCCCATGAGCAGTTCTTC.